The T cell receptor beta chain under discussion was sequenced for a study of identical twins. V lost 0 bases to trimming and J lost 2 bases; unmatched junction nucleotides: 7. Per germline, CDR1 SGHKS and CDR2 YYEKEE (reference sequence). This CDR3 region has 17 residues. Unique molecular identifiers were present on cDNA, and template switching added a universal primer site. TCRdb processed the 5' RACE reads anew with MiXCR; each CDR3 protein has one entry. Of fewer than 800,000 distinct CDR3 sequences detected, just over 7% appear once; the ten largest clones hold roughly 1.6%. Study-level results: Invariant MAIT and iNKT cells are populations that could partly confound zero-insertion analyses.

There are many counts of this clonotype. Antigen unknown. Another study also made use of these data, one on yellow fever vaccine responses in identical twins.

The material sequenced was PBMCs. The clonotype was recovered from a woman aged 18-29 years in good health. The chain links TRBV5-5 to TRBJ2-3, with 9 bases identical to TRBD2. This CDR3 is CASSLESLAGITDTQYF. As DNA, the CDR3 is TGTGCCAGCAGCTTGGAATCTCTAGCGGGGATCACAGATACGCAGTATTTT.